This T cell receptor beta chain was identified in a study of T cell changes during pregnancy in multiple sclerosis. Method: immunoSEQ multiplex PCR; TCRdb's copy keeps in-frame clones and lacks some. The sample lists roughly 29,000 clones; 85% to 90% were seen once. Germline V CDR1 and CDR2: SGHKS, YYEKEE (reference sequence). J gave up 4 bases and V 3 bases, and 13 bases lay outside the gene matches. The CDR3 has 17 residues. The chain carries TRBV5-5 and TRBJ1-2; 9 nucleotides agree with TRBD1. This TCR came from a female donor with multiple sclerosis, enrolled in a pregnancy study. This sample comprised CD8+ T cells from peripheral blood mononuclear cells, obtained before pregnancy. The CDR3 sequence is CASSWTGVAFRSYGYTF. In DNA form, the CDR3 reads TGTGCCAGCAGCTGGACAGGGGTGGCTTTTCGGTCCTATGGCTACACCTTC. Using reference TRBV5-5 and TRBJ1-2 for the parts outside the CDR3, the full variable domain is DAGVTQSPTHLIKTRGQQVTLRCSPISGHKSVSWYQQVLGQGPQFIFQYYEKEERGRGNFPDRFSARQFPNYSSELNVNALLLGDSALYLCASSWTGVAFRSYGYTFGSGTRLTVV.